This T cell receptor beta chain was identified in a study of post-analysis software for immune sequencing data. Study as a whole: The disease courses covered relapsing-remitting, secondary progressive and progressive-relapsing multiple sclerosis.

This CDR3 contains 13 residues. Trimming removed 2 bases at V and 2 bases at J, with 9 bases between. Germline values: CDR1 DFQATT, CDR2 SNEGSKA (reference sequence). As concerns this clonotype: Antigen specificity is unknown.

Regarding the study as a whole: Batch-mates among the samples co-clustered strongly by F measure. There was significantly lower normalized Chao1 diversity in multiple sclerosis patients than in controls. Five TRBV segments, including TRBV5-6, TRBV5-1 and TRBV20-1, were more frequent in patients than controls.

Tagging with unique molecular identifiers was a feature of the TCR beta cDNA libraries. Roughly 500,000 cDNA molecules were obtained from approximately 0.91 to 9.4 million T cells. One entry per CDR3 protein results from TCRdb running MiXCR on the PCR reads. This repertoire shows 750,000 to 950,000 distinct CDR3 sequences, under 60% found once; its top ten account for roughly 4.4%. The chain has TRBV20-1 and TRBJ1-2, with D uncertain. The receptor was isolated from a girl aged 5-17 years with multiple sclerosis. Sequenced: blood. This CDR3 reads CSARLERNYGYTF. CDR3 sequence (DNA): TGCAGTGCTAGACTGGAACGGAACTATGGCTACACCTTC.